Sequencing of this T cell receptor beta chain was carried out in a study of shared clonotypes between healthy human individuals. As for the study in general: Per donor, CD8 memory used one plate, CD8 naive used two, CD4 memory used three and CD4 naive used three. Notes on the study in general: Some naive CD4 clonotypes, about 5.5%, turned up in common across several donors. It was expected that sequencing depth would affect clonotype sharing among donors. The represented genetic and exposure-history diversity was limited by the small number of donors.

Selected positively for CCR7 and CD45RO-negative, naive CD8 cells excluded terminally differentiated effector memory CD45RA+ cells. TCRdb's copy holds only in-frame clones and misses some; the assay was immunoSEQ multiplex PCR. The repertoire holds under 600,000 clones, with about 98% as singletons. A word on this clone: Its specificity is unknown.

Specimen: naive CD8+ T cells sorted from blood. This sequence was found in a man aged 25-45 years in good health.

The CDR3 spells CASRPPDTDTQYF. The CDR3 nucleotides are TGCGCCAGCAGACCACCGGACACAGATACGCAGTATTTT. The genes are TRBV10-1 and TRBJ2-3; D ambiguous. This CDR3 region has 13 residues. Germline CDR1 is WNHNN and CDR2 is SYGVQD (reference sequence). V lost 6 bases and J 2 bases, leaving 9 bases between the germline ends.